This T cell receptor (beta chain) appears in the sequencing data of a study of T cells in Graves' hyperthyroidism and ophthalmopathy. This clonotype was recorded at least ten times. Uncontrolled infection, other autoimmune disease, pregnancy or lactation led to exclusion. V shed 6 bases and J 1 base; nucleotides not matched to a gene: 5. The CDR3 has 15 residues. Amplified TCR beta CDR3 regions came from RNA transcripts. When the TCR CDR3 underwent first-round RT-PCR, the HTBI primer set was used. TCRdb processed the multiplex PCR reads anew with MiXCR; each CDR3 protein has one entry. The sample yields about 540,000 distinct CDR3 sequences, roughly 50% seen once.

The rearrangement uses TRBV12-3 or TRBV12-4 and TRBJ2-2; TRBD2 agrees at 7 bases. Sequencing was done on a sample of peripheral blood or thyroid tissue (not recorded which). The receptor was derived from a woman younger than 35 with Graves' hyperthyroidism. The CDR3 region has the DNA TGTGCCAGCAGCCTCCTAGCGGAGAACACCGGGGAGCTGTTTTTT. Translation gives CASSLLAENTGELFF.